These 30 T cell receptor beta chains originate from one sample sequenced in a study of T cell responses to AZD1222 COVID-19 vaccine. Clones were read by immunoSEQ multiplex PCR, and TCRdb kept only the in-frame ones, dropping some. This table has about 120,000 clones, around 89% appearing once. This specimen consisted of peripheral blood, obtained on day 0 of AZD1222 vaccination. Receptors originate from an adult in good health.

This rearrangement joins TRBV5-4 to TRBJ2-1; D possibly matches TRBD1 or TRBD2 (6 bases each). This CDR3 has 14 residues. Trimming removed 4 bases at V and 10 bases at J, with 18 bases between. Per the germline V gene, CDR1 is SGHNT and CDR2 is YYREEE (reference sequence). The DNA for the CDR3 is TGTGCCAGCAGCCATTTGCAAAGGGGGGTAGAGCAGTTCTTC. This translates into CASSHLQRGVEQFF. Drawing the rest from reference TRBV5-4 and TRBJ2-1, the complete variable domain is ETGVTQSPTHLIKTRGQQVTLRCSSQSGHNTVSWYQQALGQGPQFIFQYYREEENGRGNFPPRFSGLQFPNYSSELNVNALELDDSALYLCASSHLQRGVEQFFGPGTRLTVL.

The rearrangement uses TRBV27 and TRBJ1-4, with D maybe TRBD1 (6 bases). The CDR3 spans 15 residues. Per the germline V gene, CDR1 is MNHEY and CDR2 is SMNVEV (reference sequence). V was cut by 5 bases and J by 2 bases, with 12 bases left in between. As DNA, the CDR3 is TGTGCCAGCAGTCCGGGGACAAGGACTAATGAAAAACTGTTTTTT. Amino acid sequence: CASSPGTRTNEKLFF.

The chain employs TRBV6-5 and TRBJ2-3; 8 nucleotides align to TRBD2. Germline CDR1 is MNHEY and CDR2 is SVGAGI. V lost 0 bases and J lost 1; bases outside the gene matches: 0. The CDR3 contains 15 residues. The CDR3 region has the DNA TGTGCCAGCAGTTACTCTAGCGGGGGCACAGATACGCAGTATTTT. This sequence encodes CASSYSSGGTDTQYF.

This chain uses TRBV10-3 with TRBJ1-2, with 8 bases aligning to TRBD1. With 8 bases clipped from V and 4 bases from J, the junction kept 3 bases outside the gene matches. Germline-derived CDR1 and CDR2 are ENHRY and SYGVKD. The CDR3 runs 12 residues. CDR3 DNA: TGTGCCATCTGGACAGGGAGCTATGGCTACACCTTC. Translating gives CAIWTGSYGYTF.

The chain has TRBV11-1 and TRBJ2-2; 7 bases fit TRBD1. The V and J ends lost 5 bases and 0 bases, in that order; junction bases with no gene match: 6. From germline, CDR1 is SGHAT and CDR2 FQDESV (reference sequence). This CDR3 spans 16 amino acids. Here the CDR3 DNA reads TGTGCCAGCAGCGTCCGCAGGGGGTCGAACACCGGGGAGCTGTTTTTT. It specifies CASSVRRGSNTGELFF.

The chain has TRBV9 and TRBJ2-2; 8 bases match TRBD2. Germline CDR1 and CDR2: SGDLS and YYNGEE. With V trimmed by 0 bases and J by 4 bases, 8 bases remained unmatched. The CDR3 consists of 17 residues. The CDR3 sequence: CASSVEPGGGLTGELFF. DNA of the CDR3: TGTGCCAGCAGCGTAGAACCCGGGGGGGGCCTCACCGGGGAGCTGTTTTTT.

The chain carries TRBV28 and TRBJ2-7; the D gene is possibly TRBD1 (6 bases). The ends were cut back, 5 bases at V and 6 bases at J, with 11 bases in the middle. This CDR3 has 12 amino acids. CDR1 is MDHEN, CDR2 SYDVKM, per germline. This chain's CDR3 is CASSQGGSEQYF. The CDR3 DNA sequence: TGTGCCAGCAGTCAAGGGGGTAGCGAGCAGTACTTC. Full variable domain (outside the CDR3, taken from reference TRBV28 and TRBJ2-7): DVKVTQSSRYLVKRTGEKVFLECVQDMDHENMFWYRQDPGLGLRLIYFSYDVKMKEKGDIPEGYSVSREKKERFSLILESASTNQTSMYLCASSQGGSEQYFGPGTRLTVT.

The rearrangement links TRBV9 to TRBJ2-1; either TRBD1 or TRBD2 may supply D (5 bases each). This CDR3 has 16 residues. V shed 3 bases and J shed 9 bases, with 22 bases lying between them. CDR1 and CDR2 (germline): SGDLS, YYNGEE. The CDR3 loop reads CASSAPKGPGYGEQFF. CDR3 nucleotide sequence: TGTGCCAGCAGCGCCCCCAAGGGACCCGGATATGGTGAGCAGTTCTTC.

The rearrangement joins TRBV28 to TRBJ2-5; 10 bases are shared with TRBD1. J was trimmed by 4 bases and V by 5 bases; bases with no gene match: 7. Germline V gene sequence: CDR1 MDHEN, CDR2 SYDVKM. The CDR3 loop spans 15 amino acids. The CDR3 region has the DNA TGTGCCAGCAGTCCGGGACAGGGGACACCAGAGACCCAGTACTTC. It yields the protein CASSPGQGTPETQYF.

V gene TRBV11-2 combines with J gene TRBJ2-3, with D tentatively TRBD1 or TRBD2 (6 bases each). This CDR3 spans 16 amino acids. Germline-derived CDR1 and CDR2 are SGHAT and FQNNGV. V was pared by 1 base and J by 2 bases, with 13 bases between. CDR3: CASSLAEGGYTDTQYF. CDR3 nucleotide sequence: TGTGCCAGCAGCTTAGCGGAAGGGGGGTACACAGATACGCAGTATTTT.

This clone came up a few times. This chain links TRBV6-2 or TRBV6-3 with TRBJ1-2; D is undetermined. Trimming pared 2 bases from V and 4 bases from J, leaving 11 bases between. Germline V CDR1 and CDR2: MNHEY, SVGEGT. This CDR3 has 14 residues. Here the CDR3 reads CASSYVDGGYGYTF. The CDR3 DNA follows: TGTGCCAGCAGTTACGTGGACGGCGGCTATGGCTACACCTTC.

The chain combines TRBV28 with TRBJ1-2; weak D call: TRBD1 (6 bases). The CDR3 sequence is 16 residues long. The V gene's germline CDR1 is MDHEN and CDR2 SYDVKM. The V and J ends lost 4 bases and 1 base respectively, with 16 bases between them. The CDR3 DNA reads TGTGCCAGCAGTTCCGGGGCAGGGGCAGTTAACTATGGCTACACCTTC. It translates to CASSSGAGAVNYGYTF.

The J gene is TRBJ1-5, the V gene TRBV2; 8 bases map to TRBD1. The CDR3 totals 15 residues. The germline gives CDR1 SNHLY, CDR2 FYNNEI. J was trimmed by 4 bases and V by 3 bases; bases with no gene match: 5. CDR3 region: CASSERTGLNQPQHF. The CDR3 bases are TGTGCCAGCAGTGAGAGGACAGGGTTGAATCAGCCCCAGCATTTT. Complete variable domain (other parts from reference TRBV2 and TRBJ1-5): EPEVTQTPSHQVTQMGQEVILRCVPISNHLYFYWYRQILGQKVEFLVSFYNNEISEKSEIFDDQFSVERPDGSNFTLKIRSTKLEDSAMYFCASSERTGLNQPQHFGDGTRLSIL.

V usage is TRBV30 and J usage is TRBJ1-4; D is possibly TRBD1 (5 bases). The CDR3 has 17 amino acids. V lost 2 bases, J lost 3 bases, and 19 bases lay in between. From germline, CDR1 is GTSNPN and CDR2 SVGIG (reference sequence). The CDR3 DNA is TGTGCCTGGAGTACCTTATTCCCGGGACTATCTAATGAAAAACTGTTTTTT. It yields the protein CAWSTLFPGLSNEKLFF.

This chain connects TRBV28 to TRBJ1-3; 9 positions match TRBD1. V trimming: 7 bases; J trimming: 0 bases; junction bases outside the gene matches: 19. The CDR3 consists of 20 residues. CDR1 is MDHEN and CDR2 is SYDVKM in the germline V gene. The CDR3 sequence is CASIPSRPGQGIFSGNTIYF. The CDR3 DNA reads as TGTGCCAGCATCCCGTCCCGACCGGGACAGGGTATCTTCTCTGGAAACACCATATATTTT.

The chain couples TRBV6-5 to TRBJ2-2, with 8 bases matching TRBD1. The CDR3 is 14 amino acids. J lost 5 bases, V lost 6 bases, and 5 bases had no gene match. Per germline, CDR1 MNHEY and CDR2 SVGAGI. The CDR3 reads CASRRTGRTGELFF. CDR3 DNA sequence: TGTGCCAGCAGACGGACAGGGAGAACCGGGGAGCTGTTTTTT.

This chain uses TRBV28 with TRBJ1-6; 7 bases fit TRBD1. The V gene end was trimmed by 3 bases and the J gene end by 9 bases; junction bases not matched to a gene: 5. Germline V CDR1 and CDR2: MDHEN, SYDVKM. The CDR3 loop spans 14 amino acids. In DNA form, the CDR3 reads TGTGCCAGCAGTTTCAGGACAGGATTTTCACCCCTCCACTTT. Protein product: CASSFRTGFSPLHF. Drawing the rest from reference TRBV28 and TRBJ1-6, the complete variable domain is DVKVTQSSRYLVKRTGEKVFLECVQDMDHENMFWYRQDPGLGLRLIYFSYDVKMKEKGDIPEGYSVSREKKERFSLILESASTNQTSMYLCASSFRTGFSPLHFGNGTRLTVT.

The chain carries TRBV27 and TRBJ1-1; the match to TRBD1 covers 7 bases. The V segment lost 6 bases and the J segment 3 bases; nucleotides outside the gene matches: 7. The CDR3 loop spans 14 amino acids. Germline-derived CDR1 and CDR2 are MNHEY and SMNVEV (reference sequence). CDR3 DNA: TGTGCCAGCAGCCGAGGGGGCTTGGACACTGAAGCTTTCTTT. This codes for CASSRGGLDTEAFF.

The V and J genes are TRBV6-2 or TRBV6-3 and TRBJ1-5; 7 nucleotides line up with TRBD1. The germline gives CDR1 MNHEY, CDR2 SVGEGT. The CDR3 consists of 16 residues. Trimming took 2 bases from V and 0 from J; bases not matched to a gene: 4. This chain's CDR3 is CASSYGTAYSNQPQHF. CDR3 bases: TGTGCCAGCAGTTACGGGACAGCCTATAGCAATCAGCCCCAGCATTTT.

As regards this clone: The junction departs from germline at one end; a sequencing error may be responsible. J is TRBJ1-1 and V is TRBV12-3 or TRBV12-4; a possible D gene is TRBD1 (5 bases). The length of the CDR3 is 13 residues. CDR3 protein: CASSVQENSEAFF. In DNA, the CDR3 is TGTGCCAGCAGCGTACAGGAGAACTCTGAAGCTTTCTTT.

This CDR3 reads CASSSSGRGRTEAFF. Here the CDR3 DNA reads TGTGCCAGCAGTTCCTCCGGCAGGGGGCGGACTGAAGCTTTCTTT. This chain uses TRBV27 with TRBJ1-1; 8 nucleotides agree with TRBD1. V lost 4 bases and J lost 5; bases outside the gene matches: 9. The CDR3 has 15 residues. CDR1 and CDR2 from the germline V gene are MNHEY and SMNVEV (reference sequence).

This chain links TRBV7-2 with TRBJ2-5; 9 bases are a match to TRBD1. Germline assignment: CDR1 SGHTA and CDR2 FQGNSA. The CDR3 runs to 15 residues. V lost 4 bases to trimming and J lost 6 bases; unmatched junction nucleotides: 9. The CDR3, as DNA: TGTGCCAGCAGCTCCCGACAGGGGGGGATGAAGACCCAGTACTTC. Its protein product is CASSSRQGGMKTQYF.

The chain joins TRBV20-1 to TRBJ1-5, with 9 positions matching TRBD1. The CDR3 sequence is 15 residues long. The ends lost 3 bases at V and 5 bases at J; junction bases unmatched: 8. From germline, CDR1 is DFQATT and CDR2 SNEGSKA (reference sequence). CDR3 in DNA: TGCAGTGCTAGTTCAACAGGGGGCAGGGATCAGCCCCAGCATTTT. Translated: CSASSTGGRDQPQHF.

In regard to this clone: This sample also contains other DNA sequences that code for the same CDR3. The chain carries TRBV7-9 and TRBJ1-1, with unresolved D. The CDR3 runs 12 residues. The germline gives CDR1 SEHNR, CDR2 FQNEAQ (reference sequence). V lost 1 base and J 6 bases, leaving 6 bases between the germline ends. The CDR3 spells CASSLVHAEAFF. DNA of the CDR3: TGTGCCAGCAGCTTAGTTCACGCTGAAGCTTTCTTT.

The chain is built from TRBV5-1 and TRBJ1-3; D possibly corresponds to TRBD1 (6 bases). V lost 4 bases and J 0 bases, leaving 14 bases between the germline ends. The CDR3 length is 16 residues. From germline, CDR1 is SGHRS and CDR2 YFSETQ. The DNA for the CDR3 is TGCGCCAGCAGCCCCGGACAGTACAACTCTGGAAACACCATATATTTT. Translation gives CASSPGQYNSGNTIYF.

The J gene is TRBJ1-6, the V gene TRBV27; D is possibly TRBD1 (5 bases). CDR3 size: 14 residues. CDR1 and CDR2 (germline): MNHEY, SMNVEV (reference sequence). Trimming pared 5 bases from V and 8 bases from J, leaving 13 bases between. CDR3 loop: CASSRVSGDSPLHF. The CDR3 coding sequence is TGTGCCAGCAGTAGGGTCTCGGGGGATTCACCCCTCCACTTT.

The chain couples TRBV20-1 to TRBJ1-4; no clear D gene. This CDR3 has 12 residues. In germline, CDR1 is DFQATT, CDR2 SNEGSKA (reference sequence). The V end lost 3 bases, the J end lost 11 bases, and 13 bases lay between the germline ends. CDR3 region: CSASFQDGKLFF. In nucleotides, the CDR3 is TGCAGTGCTAGTTTTCAGGACGGGAAACTGTTTTTT.

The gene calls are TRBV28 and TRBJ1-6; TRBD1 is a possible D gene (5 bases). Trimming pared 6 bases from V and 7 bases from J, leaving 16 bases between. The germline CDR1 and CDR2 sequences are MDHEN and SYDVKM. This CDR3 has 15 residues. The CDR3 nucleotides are TGTGCCAGCAGCCCTGGACAAGGTACGAATTCACCCCTCCACTTT. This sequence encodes CASSPGQGTNSPLHF.

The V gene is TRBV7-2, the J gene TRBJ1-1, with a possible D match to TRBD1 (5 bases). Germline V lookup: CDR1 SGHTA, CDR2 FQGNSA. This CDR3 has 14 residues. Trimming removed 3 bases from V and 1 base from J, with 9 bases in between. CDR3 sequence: CASSFGGRNTEAFF. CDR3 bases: TGTGCCAGCAGCTTCGGGGGGAGGAACACTGAAGCTTTCTTT.

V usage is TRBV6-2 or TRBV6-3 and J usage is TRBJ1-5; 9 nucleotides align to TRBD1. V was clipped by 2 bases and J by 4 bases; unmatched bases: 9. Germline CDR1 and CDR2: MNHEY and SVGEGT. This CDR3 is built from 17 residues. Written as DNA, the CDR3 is TGTGCCAGCAGTTACGGGACAGGGACAGGGATAAATCAGCCCCAGCATTTT. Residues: CASSYGTGTGINQPQHF.